Shown below are 7 T cell receptor beta chains from a single sample sequenced in a study of T cell responses to AZD1222 COVID-19 vaccine. TCRdb's table, derived via immunoSEQ multiplex PCR, lists solely in-frame clones and lacks some. Of 95,000 or so clones in the sample, around 92% were seen once. The input for sequencing was peripheral blood, taken on day 0 of MenACWY control vaccination. These receptors were collected from an adult in good health.

V usage is TRBV9 and J usage is TRBJ1-2; the match to TRBD1 covers 7 bases. V shed 2 bases and J 4 bases; nucleotides not matched to a gene: 5. Germline V gene lookup returns CDR1 SGDLS and CDR2 YYNGEE. This CDR3 has 14 amino acids. CDR3 in DNA: TGTGCCAGCAGCGTCCTGACAGGGCCCTATGGCTACACCTTC. This encodes CASSVLTGPYGYTF.

The rearrangement uses TRBV5-1 and TRBJ1-1; no firm D call. Trimming removed 4 bases at V and 4 bases at J, with 14 bases between. The CDR3 spans 14 residues. Germline CDR1 SGHRS, CDR2 YFSETQ. CDR3 DNA: TGCGCCAGCAGCCAATGGACGGAGGCCACTGAAGCTTTCTTT. This translates into CASSQWTEATEAFF.

The chain joins TRBV7-2 to TRBJ2-7, with TRBD2 identical over 8 bases. V lost 3 bases and J lost 0; bases outside the gene matches: 1. The V gene's germline CDR1 is SGHTA and CDR2 FQGNSA. The CDR3 loop spans 14 amino acids. The CDR3 bases are TGTGCCAGCAGCTTCGGGGGGGCCTCCTACGAGCAGTACTTC. Its protein is CASSFGGASYEQYF.

This clone was observed once. The rearrangement links TRBV4-3 to TRBJ1-2, with a tentative D call TRBD1 (6 bases). CDR1 is LGHNA, CDR2 YSLEER, per germline. The CDR3 length is 16 residues. Trimming pared 0 bases from V and 4 bases from J, leaving 15 bases between. This chain's CDR3 is CASSQDNVLQGYGYTF. As DNA, the CDR3 is TGCGCCAGCAGCCAAGATAACGTCCTACAGGGCTATGGCTACACCTTC.

This clone has just one count. The chain is built from TRBV7-8 and TRBJ1-2; D is uncertain. V lost 1 base, J lost 7 bases, and 10 bases lay in between. Germline V CDR1 and CDR2: SGHVS, FQNEAQ. The length of the CDR3 is 13 residues. The DNA for the CDR3 is TGTGCCAGCAGCTTAGGCGGGGTGTCTGGCTACACCTTC. Translation: CASSLGGVSGYTF.

The chain carries TRBV6-5 and TRBJ1-1; D possibly corresponds to TRBD1 (5 bases). The CDR3 runs 13 residues. Trimming removed 2 bases from V and 7 bases from J, with 11 bases in between. Germline V gene lookup returns CDR1 MNHEY and CDR2 SVGAGI. The CDR3, as DNA: TGTGCCAGCAGTTACATCGGGGCGGGTGAAGCTTTCTTT. The encoded protein is CASSYIGAGEAFF.

The chain joins TRBV11-2 to TRBJ1-1; D perhaps matches TRBD1 (5 bases). This CDR3 region has 14 residues. Germline assignment: CDR1 SGHAT and CDR2 FQNNGV. V was pared by 2 bases and J by 6 bases, with 13 bases between. The CDR3 bases are TGTGCCAGCAGCTTATCTTCGGGAGGGGCTGAAGCTTTCTTT. It codes for CASSLSSGGAEAFF.